The 9 T cell receptor beta chains given below trace back to one sample, sequenced in a study of CD8 T cells in Susac syndrome. With random hexamers, reverse transcription was performed on roughly 0.45 to 1 ug of RNA. MiXCR, run by TCRdb on the immunoSEQ multiplex PCR reads, gives a single entry per CDR3 protein. Of hundreds of thousands of distinct CDR3 sequences listed, around 83% are singletons. Sequencing used CD8+ T cells from PBMCs. The receptor set was obtained from a human donor with multiple sclerosis.

The gene calls are TRBV6-2 or TRBV6-3 and TRBJ2-1, with a weak D call TRBD1 (5 bases). The germline gives CDR1 MNHEY, CDR2 SVGEGT. The CDR3 length is 13 residues. V lost 0 bases, J lost 6 bases, and 6 bases lay in between. The CDR3 DNA reads as TGTGCCAGCAGTTACTCAAGGGGCAATGAGCAGTTCTTC. Translation gives CASSYSRGNEQFF.

V is TRBV5-1 and J is TRBJ2-7, with no clear D. Germline CDR1 and CDR2: SGHRS and YFSETQ. CDR3 size: 16 residues. Trimming removed 1 base at V and 3 bases at J, with 17 bases between. The CDR3 loop reads CASSLLNSDLFYEQYF. The CDR3 DNA is TGCGCCAGCAGCTTGCTGAACAGCGATCTATTCTACGAGCAGTACTTC.

The chain recombines TRBV25-1 with TRBJ1-2; 7 bases align to TRBD1. The germline CDR1 and CDR2 sequences are MGHDK and SYGVNS. This CDR3 is built from 14 residues. V gave up 5 bases and J gave up 8 bases; unmatched junction bases: 11. The CDR3 is CASSQLTGQDGYTF. The CDR3 bases are TGTGCCAGCAGTCAATTGACAGGGCAAGACGGCTACACCTTC.

This chain joins TRBV13 and TRBJ2-7, with 8 bases that match TRBD2. Losses at the gene ends were 4 bases for V and 7 bases for J; bases not matched to a gene: 3. This CDR3 is built from 12 residues. CDR1 PRHDT and CDR2 FYEKMQ come from the germline V gene (reference sequence). In nucleotides, the CDR3 is TGTGCCAGCAGCTCTGGGACTAGGGAGCAGTACTTC. This sequence encodes CASSSGTREQYF.

This clonotype was seen a few times. The chain employs TRBV5-1 and TRBJ1-1, with TRBD1 identical over 8 bases. This CDR3 contains 13 residues. V shed 3 bases, J shed 8 bases, and the junction held 6 bases outside the gene matches. From germline, CDR1 is SGHRS and CDR2 YFSETQ. The CDR3 DNA follows: TGCGCCAGCAGCTCGACAGGGGAGGGGGAAGCTTTCTTT. Translation: CASSSTGEGEAFF.

The chain has TRBV6-5 and TRBJ2-7; 7 bases fit TRBD1. V shed 2 bases and J 5 bases; nucleotides not matched to a gene: 6. From germline, CDR1 is MNHEY and CDR2 SVGAGI. The CDR3 totals 14 residues. Here the CDR3 reads CASSYRGRLDEQYF. In DNA form, the CDR3 reads TGTGCCAGCAGTTACAGGGGGCGCCTCGACGAGCAGTACTTC.

The CDR3: CASSQDHGTLNYGYTF. The CDR3 nucleotides are TGCGCCAGCAGCCAAGATCATGGAACGCTGAACTATGGCTACACCTTC. The chain employs TRBV4-1 and TRBJ1-2; the D is unclear. Looked up from germline, CDR1 is MGHRA and CDR2 is YSYEKL. V gave up 0 bases and J gave up 2 bases, with 13 bases separating them. This CDR3 is 16 amino acids long.

The J gene is TRBJ1-1, the V gene TRBV12-3 or TRBV12-4, with 8 positions matching TRBD1. J was trimmed by 7 bases and V by 7 bases; bases with no gene match: 11. This CDR3 contains 14 residues. DNA for the CDR3: TGTGCCAGCACCGCAGCAGGGGGCACTTTTGAAGCTTTCTTT. Encoded protein: CASTAAGGTFEAFF.

This rearrangement joins TRBV5-1 to TRBJ1-6; 9 bases line up with TRBD1. V was clipped by 0 bases and J by 10 bases; unmatched bases: 5. Germline CDR1 SGHRS, CDR2 YFSETQ. The CDR3 consists of 15 residues. CDR3 sequence (DNA): TGCGCCAGCAGCTTGGGGACAGGGGAGGGATCACCCCTCCACTTT. Translating it yields CASSLGTGEGSPLHF.